The clone carrying this T cell receptor (beta chain) was detected only once. These data come from a study of control samples from healthy donors and cancer patients. Germline CDR1 and CDR2: MDHEN and SYDVKM. Trimming took 5 bases from V and 8 from J; bases not matched to a gene: 6. The CDR3 totals 15 residues. The protocol was immunoSEQ multiplex PCR, while the TCRdb copy is restricted to in-frame clones and leaves out a portion. The sample yields roughly 69,000 clones, about 89% seen once. The chain carries TRBV28 and TRBJ2-1; 13 positions match TRBD2. The source material was PBMCs. The receptor was derived from a woman between 45 and 65 years old with head and neck cancer. The CDR3 DNA reads TGTGCCAGCAGTGTGACTAGCGGGGGGCGCTATGAGCAGTTCTTC. Amino acids: CASSVTSGGRYEQFF.